Sequencing of this T cell receptor (beta chain) was carried out in a study of CD8+CD57+ T cells in acquired aplastic anemia. General observations from the study: Patients and healthy controls showed no significant CD8+ Simpson's diversity difference.

The sequenced patients had an expansion of CD8+CD57+ cells seen by flow cytometry. Trimming cost V 1 base and J 7 bases, with 8 bases left between them. CDR1 and CDR2 from the germline V gene are SNHLY and FYNNEI. The CDR3 consists of 13 residues. This clonotype appeared many times. Its matching antigen is unknown. The template for TCR beta VDJ and CDR3 sequence profiling was genomic DNA. From the reads, TCRdb called clonotypes with MiXCR, one entry per CDR3 protein. Of a few hundred thousand distinct CDR3 sequences detected, around 32% appear once; the ten largest clones hold 0.82%. The sequence was collected from a human donor with aplastic anemia. Material: sorted CD4+, CD8+, or CD8+CD57+ T cells (not recorded which) from PBMCs. J is TRBJ2-1 and V is TRBV2; D is perhaps TRBD2 (6 bases). For the CDR3, the DNA is TGTGCCAGCAGTGAAGTAGCGGAGAATGAGCAGTTCTTC. Amino acid sequence: CASSEVAENEQFF.